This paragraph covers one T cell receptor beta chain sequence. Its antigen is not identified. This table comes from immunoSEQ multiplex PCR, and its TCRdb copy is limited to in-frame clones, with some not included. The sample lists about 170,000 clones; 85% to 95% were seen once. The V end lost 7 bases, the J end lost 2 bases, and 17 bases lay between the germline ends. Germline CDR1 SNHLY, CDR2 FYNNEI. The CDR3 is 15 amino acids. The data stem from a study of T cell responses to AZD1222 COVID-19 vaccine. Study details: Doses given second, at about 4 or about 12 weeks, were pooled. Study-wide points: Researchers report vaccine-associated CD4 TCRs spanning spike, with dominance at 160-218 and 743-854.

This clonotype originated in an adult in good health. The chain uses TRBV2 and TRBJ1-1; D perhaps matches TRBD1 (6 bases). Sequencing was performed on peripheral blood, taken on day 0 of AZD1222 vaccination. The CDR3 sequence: CASKVVRGPNTEAFF. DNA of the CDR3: TGTGCCAGCAAAGTAGTCAGGGGACCAAACACTGAAGCTTTCTTT.